Each of the 5 T cell receptor beta chains below was sequenced from the same sample in a study of T-cell memory formation after mild COVID-19. TCRdb independently ran MiXCR on the 5' RACE reads; one entry per CDR3 protein. The table lists a few hundred thousand distinct CDR3 sequences, approximately 14% of them singletons, with over 20% in the top ten. Sequenced input: PBMCs or a T cell subset sorted from them (not recorded which). The source is a young man who had mild COVID-19 (a few samples of this study predate the infection). Cell type and time point are not known.

V and J are TRBV5-1 and TRBJ1-5, with 7 bases that match TRBD1. V shed 3 bases, J shed 2 bases, and the junction held 5 bases outside the gene matches. Germline values: CDR1 SGHRS, CDR2 YFSETQ. The CDR3 has 15 amino acids. DNA for the CDR3: TGCGCCAGCAGCTCACAGGGGCTGGGCAATCAGCCCCAGCATTTT. It encodes CASSSQGLGNQPQHF.

This clonotype was seen at least ten times. This chain connects TRBV12-3 or TRBV12-4 to TRBJ2-3, with 14 positions matching TRBD2. The CDR3 is made up of 19 amino acids. J lost 6 bases, V lost 6 bases, and 17 bases had no gene match. The CDR3 nucleotides are TGTGCCAGCAGGACCGATTACGTGGGACTAGCGGGGGCTTCGGATACGCAGTATTTT. Translating it yields CASRTDYVGLAGASDTQYF.

This clonotype showed up just a few times. This chain's CDR3 is CASSLEAAGRDTQYF. CDR3 nucleotide sequence: TGTGCCAGCAGCTTAGAGGCGGCGGGTCGAGATACGCAGTATTTT. V gene TRBV7-3 combines with J gene TRBJ2-3, with D possibly TRBD2 on 5 matching bases. V gave up 2 bases and J gave up 5 bases, with 14 bases separating them. This CDR3 is built from 15 residues. CDR1 and CDR2 (germline): SGHTA, FQGTGA. Looking up the rest from reference TRBV7-3 and TRBJ2-3 gives the full variable domain: GAGVSQTPSNKVTEKGKYVELRCDPISGHTALYWYRQSLGQGPEFLIYFQGTGAADDSGLPNDRFFAVRPEGSVSTLKIQRTERGDSAVYLCASSLEAAGRDTQYFGPGTRLTVL.

In this sample, this clonotype turned up many times. The V and J genes are TRBV12-3 or TRBV12-4 and TRBJ1-1; 7 positions match TRBD1. The CDR3 runs to 14 residues. V gave up 4 bases and J gave up 2 bases; unmatched junction bases: 4. In DNA form, the CDR3 reads TGTGCCAGCAGTTCCGGGACAGACAACACTGAAGCTTTCTTT. This sequence encodes CASSSGTDNTEAFF.

This clonotype was seen more than once but under ten times. This chain joins TRBV5-1 and TRBJ1-1, with a possible D match to TRBD1 (6 bases). In germline, CDR1 is SGHRS, CDR2 YFSETQ. The CDR3 extends over 15 amino acids. Between the trimmed V and J ends, which lost 6 bases and 5 bases, there was a span of 20 bases. Here the CDR3 reads CASTEMNRGGTEAFF. The CDR3 DNA reads as TGCGCCAGCACAGAGATGAATAGGGGGGGGACTGAAGCTTTCTTT.